The source of this TCR beta chain is a study of blood T cell repertoires in COVID-19 (TCRdb year 2020). Concerning the study at large: Samples covering the acute and convalescent phases of COVID-19 were provided by collaborators in the United States, Italy and Spain. The prospective study material was composed of cDNA or gDNA derived from T cells, B-cell-depleted T cells, or PBMCs. Deeply sampled blood TCRbeta repertoires from subjects exposed to, actively infected with, or recovered from COVID-19 were included in the dataset. The repertoires were made available in a free public database intended to serve as a resource for research on the immune response to SARS-CoV-2. The samples were drawn from the first 160 participants of the ongoing ImmuneRACE study and from 1,254 subjects provided by 6 global collaborators. Sample metadata almost always included a de-identified subject ID, COVID-19 status, age in years and sex. Where HLA class I and class II types were available, the types were taken from metadata supplied by the sample provider, not from assay-based typing.

CDR3 length: 15 amino acids, cysteine to phenylalanine. The retained sequence is limited to the CDR3, 45 bases, with the frame set at the first base. As encoded in the germline V gene, CDR1 is MNHEY while CDR2 is SVGAGI. V is pruned by 6 bases and J by 5 bases, leaving 12 bases of the junction without a gene match. The immunoSEQ Assay, a bias-controlled multiplex PCR, was used to amplify TCRbeta CDR3 regions from genomic DNA. The study's own analysis went as follows. The number of nucleated cells in each sample was estimated by amplification of reference gene primers within the assay. To quantify the absolute abundance of each unique TCRbeta CDR3 rearrangement, sequence reads were collapsed and filtered. For each sample, productive Simpson clonality was calculated by taking the square root of Simpson's diversity index across productive rearrangements. The source is immuneACCESS, and TCRdb retained only in-frame sequences with V and J called. Part of the clones is not carried over; for the studies checked, unresolved V genes explain less than half of this, and the remainder is unexplained. For V, J and clone size, that table is used; D and trimming come from the DNA. Counted in this sample were about 120,000 clones; 85% of them appeared once. The ten biggest clones cover approximately 11% of the sample.

Each collaborating institution followed its own protocols to collect whole blood in K2EDTA tubes. For TCRbeta analysis, collaborators shipped samples in one of three forms: frozen whole blood, isolated PBMCs, or DNA extracted from either of those sample types. About this clone: There is no known antigen for this receptor. Per-base qualities were not stored, and no clone one base away is much larger.

Results and caveats for the whole study, not just this receptor: The quantity of clinical and demographic metadata differed by source and by participant and was supplied without curation.

The receptor was derived from a man aged 80 or over with acute or convalescent COVID-19. Rearrangement joined TRBV6-5 to TRBJ1-2; 7 middle bases align to TRBD1. Sequenced material: peripheral blood. The DNA sequence reads TGTGCCAGCAGCCGGGGAGTTAAGGGGGCGTATGGCTACACCTTC. Translation gives CASSRGVKGAYGYTF.